The text below deals with one TCR beta chain. The antigen is unknown. This research-autopsy study prospectively enrolled adult allogeneic hematopoietic cell transplant recipients with steroid-refractory graft-versus-host disease. Every graft-versus-host disease patient had gastrointestinal disease and got several lines of graft-versus-host disease therapy. The sample originates from a study of tissue T cells after allogeneic stem cell transplantation. Overall study: Several unmodified and three CD34-selected T-cell-depleted grafts went to graft-versus-host disease patients.

Study conclusions and caveats: Only a limited share of tissue TCRs appeared in blood or spleen. Across patients, clones rarely overlapped, yet motif clusters were shared tissue-specifically.

The V segment lost 6 bases and the J segment 5 bases; nucleotides outside the gene matches: 13. CDR3 size: 17 residues. CDR1 and CDR2 (germline): LGHDT, YNNKEL (reference sequence). This table comes from immunoSEQ multiplex PCR, and its TCRdb copy is limited to in-frame clones, with some not included. This sample carries roughly 4,000 clones, roughly 70% of them seen once, and the ten largest clones take less than 6.5%. Sequencing was performed on left colon tissue, taken at autopsy. The V gene is TRBV3-1 (or the pseudogene TRBV3-2), the J gene TRBJ2-7; 13 nucleotides line up with TRBD2. The receptor's source is a male patient aged 60 or older with steroid-refractory graft-versus-host disease after an allogeneic stem cell transplant. These T cells may partly come from the graft donor. The DNA for the CDR3 is TGTGCCAGCAGTCAAACTAGCGGGGGGGCCGGGCGCCACGAGCAGTACTTC. Encoded protein: CASSQTSGGAGRHEQYF.